These T cell receptor beta chains were read from a single sample in a study of blood T cell repertoires in COVID-19. Measured with immunoSEQ multiplex PCR; TCRdb has only the in-frame clones, and not every one. The table lists 120,000 to 150,000 clones, over 75% of them singletons. The sample taken for sequencing was PBMCs or T cells enriched from blood (not recorded which). These receptors were collected from a man aged 45-60 years in a cohort exposed to, infected with or recovered from COVID-19 (not recorded which). The CDR3 runs from the conserved cysteine through the conserved F or W.

J gene,V gene,CDR3 protein
TRBJ2-2,TRBV7-2,CASSPTSGRKAGELFF
TRBJ2-7,TRBV7-9,CASSSIAGTGGSYEQYF
TRBJ1-5,TRBV9,CASSVGTGSNQPQHF
TRBJ2-3,TRBV30,CAWSSPSWGVESDTQYF
TRBJ1-2,TRBV9,CASSGVGGHYGYTF
TRBJ2-5,TRBV18,CASSPLIEETQYF
TRBJ1-3,TRBV5-1,CASREGSGNTIYF
TRBJ1-5,TRBV10-3,CAISDRDSNQPQHF
TRBJ2-7,TRBV7-9,CASGGTESYEQYF
TRBJ2-1,TRBV7-3,CASSLVQGTYNEQFF
TRBJ2-1,TRBV5-1,CASSLGLAGGGEQFF
TRBJ2-5,TRBV19,CASSIVSQETQYF
TRBJ1-2,TRBV2,CASSEDGQGYYGYTF
TRBJ1-2,TRBV30,CAWRKGAQDGYTF
TRBJ1-2,TRBV3-1/TRBV3-2,CASSQWDRSYGYTF
TRBJ1-2,TRBV5-1,CASSLDIGSYGYTF
TRBJ1-1,TRBV6-5,CASTGQGVPTEAFF
TRBJ2-5,TRBV7-9,CASSRQGSGETQYF
TRBJ2-7,TRBV7-2,CASSFGEGSSYEQYF
TRBJ2-5,TRBV2,CASSDVPVQETQYF